Below, 2 T cell receptor beta chains from the same sample are listed, as sequenced in a study of blood T cell repertoires in COVID-19 (TCRdb year 2020). The library was produced with the immunoSEQ multiplex PCR assay. TCRdb's version of the immuneACCESS table is confined to in-frame rearrangements and falls short of the full clone set. An unresolved V gene accounts for under half of the shortfall where checked; the remainder is of unknown origin. The sample data list approximately 230,000 clones, and 83% of these were observed just once. Together, the top ten hold approximately 6% of the sample. The sample comprised peripheral blood. These receptors were obtained from a man of 80 years or more with acute or convalescent COVID-19.

This rearrangement joins TRBV30 to TRBJ1-6; D gene unclear. V lost 2 bases, J lost 7 bases, and 12 bases lay in between. There are 14 residues in the CDR3. Germline lookup yields CDR1 GTSNPN and CDR2 SVGIG (reference sequence). The CDR3, as DNA: TGTGCCTGGAGTACAGCGGGAAGAAATTCACCCCTCCACTTT. This translates into CAWSTAGRNSPLHF.

This sequence joins TRBV24-1 and TRBJ2-5; 7 bases map to TRBD2. Germline V gene lookup returns CDR1 KGHDR and CDR2 SFDVKD. Trimming cost V 4 bases and J 7 bases; bases outside gene matches: 11. The CDR3 has 15 residues. The CDR3 loop is CATSDPTSTKATQYF. The CDR3 DNA reads as TGTGCCACCAGTGACCCGACTAGCACGAAAGCGACCCAGTACTTC.